The 9 T cell receptor beta chains in this list originate from one sample, sequenced in a study of vaccination and CD4 T cells after COVID-19. The Oncomine TCR Beta short-read assay sequenced DNA from cultured CD4+ T cells. TCRdb re-called the PCR reads through MiXCR, storing one row per CDR3 protein. This repertoire shows around 11,000 distinct CDR3 sequences, around 77% found once; its top ten account for around 20%. What these receptors recognize is not known. Treatment here: approximately nine-day PBMC culture with coronavirus spike peptide pools or control peptides (ViraFEST assay). The sequenced sample consisted of CD4+ T cells from blood, cultured in vitro. The receptors derive from a human donor who had recovered from COVID-19.

The chain links TRBV7-3 to TRBJ1-5; 9 bases fit TRBD1. CDR3 length: 15 amino acids. CDR1 is SGHTA and CDR2 is FQGTGA in the germline V gene. V was clipped by 5 bases and J by 7 bases; unmatched bases: 9. DNA for the CDR3: TGTGCCAGCAGCCAAACCGGGACAGGGCGACAGCCCCAGCATTTT. Translated: CASSQTGTGRQPQHF.

The rearrangement joins TRBV7-2 to TRBJ2-5, with 7 bases identical to TRBD2. Per germline, CDR1 SGHTA and CDR2 FQGNSA. The CDR3 has 14 residues. The V gene end was trimmed by 0 bases and the J gene end by 5 bases; junction bases not matched to a gene: 3. In DNA form, the CDR3 reads TGTGCCAGCAGCTTAGCGGGGCGGGGGGAGACCCAGTACTTC. This translates into CASSLAGRGETQYF.

The chain recombines TRBV19 with TRBJ1-1, with D uncertain. Trimming shortened V by 9 bases and J by 1 base, and 9 bases separated the two germline ends. CDR3 length equals 12 residues. The germline V gene has CDR1 LNHDA and CDR2 SQIVND (reference sequence). This CDR3 is CASETRNTEAFF. CDR3 bases: TGTGCCAGCGAAACACGGAACACTGAAGCTTTCTTT.

The chain combines TRBV6-5 with TRBJ1-1, with no clear D. CDR1 is MNHEY, CDR2 SVGAGI, per germline. V lost 0 bases, J lost 1 base, and 15 bases lay in between. The CDR3 contains 17 residues. The CDR3 nucleotides read TGTGCCAGCAGTTACTCGACCCCCAAGCTTGGGAACACTGAAGCTTTCTTT. Its translation is CASSYSTPKLGNTEAFF.

This clonotype was picked up a small number of times. This chain links TRBV28 with TRBJ1-5, with 10 bases aligning to TRBD1. The CDR3 is 16 residues long. The J segment lost 3 bases and the V segment lost 5 bases, leaving 7 bases of the junction unmatched. From germline, CDR1 is MDHEN and CDR2 SYDVKM. In DNA, the CDR3 is TGTGCCAGCAGTAAGGGGGACAGGGGAGTCAATCAGCCCCAGCATTTT. Translation gives CASSKGDRGVNQPQHF.

The rearrangement joins TRBV20-1 to TRBJ2-7; D perhaps matches TRBD1 (5 bases). This CDR3 has 12 residues. The germline V and J ends were trimmed by 3 bases and 9 bases, with 15 bases remaining between them. Germline CDR1 reads DFQATT; CDR2 reads SNEGSKA (reference sequence). The CDR3 spells CSARSDSAGQYF. CDR3 in DNA: TGCAGTGCTAGGTCAGACAGTGCAGGGCAGTACTTC.

The rearrangement uses TRBV7-9 and TRBJ2-3, with 15 bases identical to TRBD2. Germline trimming cut 5 bases from V and 7 bases from J; bases unmatched to any gene: 10. Germline V lookup: CDR1 SEHNR, CDR2 FQNEAQ (reference sequence). The CDR3 is 17 residues long. The CDR3 is CASSPEGLAGGANTQYF. CDR3 nucleotides: TGTGCCAGCAGCCCAGAGGGACTAGCGGGAGGCGCAAATACGCAGTATTTT.

The genes are TRBV20-1 and TRBJ2-7; D perhaps matches TRBD2 (5 bases). This CDR3 is built from 14 residues. The germline V and J ends were trimmed by 4 bases and 2 bases, with 15 bases remaining between them. The germline CDR1 and CDR2 sequences are DFQATT and SNEGSKA (reference sequence). CDR3 loop: CSATGGRWAYEQYF. As DNA, the CDR3 is TGCAGTGCTACCGGAGGACGCTGGGCCTACGAGCAGTACTTC.

The V gene is TRBV20-1, the J gene TRBJ1-6; 7 nucleotides match TRBD1. The CDR3 contains 13 residues. CDR1 and CDR2 (germline): DFQATT, SNEGSKA (reference sequence). After removal of 3 bases from V and 8 bases from J, the junction contained 4 bases not matched to a gene. CDR3 amino acids: CSASSQGDSPLHF. The CDR3 DNA is TGCAGTGCTAGTAGCCAGGGGGATTCACCCCTCCACTTT.